This T cell receptor beta chain stems from a study of blood T cell repertoires in COVID-19 (dated by TCRdb to between 2020 and 2021). Describing the broader study: The collaborator samples originated in the United States, Italy and Spain and spanned the acute and convalescent phases of COVID-19. HLA class I and class II types, where available, came from metadata supplied by the sample provider rather than from assay-based typing. The repertoires were made available in a free public database intended to serve as a resource for research on the immune response to SARS-CoV-2. A de-identified subject ID, COVID-19 status, age in years and sex were almost always included in the sample metadata. The material from the prospective study consisted of cDNA or gDNA derived from T cells, B-cell-depleted T cells, or PBMCs. The samples were drawn from the first 160 participants of the ongoing ImmuneRACE study and from some 1,300 subjects provided by 6 global collaborators. The dataset comprised deeply sampled blood TCRbeta repertoires from subjects exposed to, actively infected with, or recovered from COVID-19. Points the paper makes about the study in general: The amount of clinical and demographic metadata varied by source and participant and was provided uncurated.

As to this clone: The target of this receptor is not known. No quality values exist for individual bases; no much larger clone is one base distant.

Participants in the prospective study were aged roughly 18 to 100 years, lived in about two dozen United States geographic areas, and enrolled through a virtual design. In the prospective study, participants were assigned to cohorts based on the clinical history participants reported in a screening survey and a study questionnaire. ImmuneRACE Cohort 3 recovered participants were defined by two consecutive negative NP/OP PCR tests, healthcare professional clearance, or symptom resolution. Each participant in the prospective study had whole blood, serum and a nasopharyngeal or oropharyngeal swab collected by mobile phlebotomists. Over a roughly two-month period, participants in the prospective study had the option of providing additional blood draws and questionnaires. Before DNA extraction, prospective study blood samples were shipped either frozen or at room temperature. The immunoSEQ Assay, a bias-controlled multiplex PCR, was used to amplify TCRbeta CDR3 regions from genomic DNA. The authors' analysis ran thus. The number of nucleated cells in each sample was estimated by amplification of reference gene primers within the assay. To quantify the absolute abundance of each unique TCRbeta CDR3 rearrangement, sequence reads were collapsed and filtered. For each sample, productive Simpson clonality was calculated by taking the square root of Simpson's diversity index across productive rearrangements. TCRdb obtained this table from immuneACCESS and retained in-frame rearrangements with V and J assigned. These tables miss some clones; where compared with another copy, unresolved V genes account for less than half of the shortfall, and the remainder is unexplained. V and J calls plus clone size are reproduced from that table; the DNA served to infer D and trimming. This sample gives 150,000 to 200,000 clones in total; 65% to 85% of them show up just once. The ten largest clonotypes hold 4.5% to 7.5% of the sample.

Trimming accounts for 8 bases at V and 6 bases at J, while the number of junction bases matched to no gene is 7. Reading from cysteine to phenylalanine, the CDR3 counts 15 amino acids. Only the CDR3 part of the read is kept: 45 bases, read in frame from the first base. Via the germline V gene, CDR1 is MNHEY and CDR2 SVGAGI. Sample: PBMCs or T cells enriched from blood (not recorded which). Recombination linked TRBV6-5 to TRBJ1-6; 10 central bases correspond to TRBD1. This sequence originates from a man in his forties or fifties who had recovered from COVID-19. The CDR3 protein sequence reads: CASGTTGGGNSPLHF. The DNA reads TGTGCCAGCGGAACGACAGGGGGCGGTAATTCACCCCTCCACTTT.